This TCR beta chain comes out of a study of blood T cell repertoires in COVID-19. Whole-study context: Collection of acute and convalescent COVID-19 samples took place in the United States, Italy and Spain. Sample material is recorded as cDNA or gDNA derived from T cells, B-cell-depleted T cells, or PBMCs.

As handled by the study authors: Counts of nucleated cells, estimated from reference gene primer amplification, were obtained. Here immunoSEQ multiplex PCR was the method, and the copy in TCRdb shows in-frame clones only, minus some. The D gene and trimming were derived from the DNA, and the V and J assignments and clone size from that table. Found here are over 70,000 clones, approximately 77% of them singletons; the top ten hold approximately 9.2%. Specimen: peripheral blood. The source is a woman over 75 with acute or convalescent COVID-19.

The CDR3 sequence is CATSRGGSNTEAFF. CDR3 DNA: TGTGCCACCAGCAGGGGCGGGTCGAACACTGAAGCTTTCTTT. The chain has TRBV15 and TRBJ1-1, with D hard to call. The CDR3 loop spans 14 amino acids. The germline V gene encodes CDR1 LNHNV and CDR2 YYDKDF (reference sequence). Trimming left V 3 bases short and J 1 base short, with 9 bases between.